One sample yielded the 13 T cell receptor beta chains listed below, sequenced in a study of blood T cell repertoires in COVID-19. Assay used: immunoSEQ multiplex PCR; TCRdb lists only in-frame clones, some missing. The sample has a few hundred thousand clones, about 91% seen once. What was sequenced was PBMCs or T cells enriched from blood (not recorded which). These receptors were taken from a human donor in a cohort exposed to, infected with or recovered from COVID-19 (not recorded which). The donor label of this sample is uncertain.

The J gene is TRBJ2-6, the V gene TRBV18; TRBD1 aligns across 7 bases. The V segment lost 2 bases and the J segment 2 bases; nucleotides outside the gene matches: 3. The CDR3 runs to 16 residues. CDR1 is KGHSH and CDR2 is LQKENI in the germline V gene. The CDR3 loop is CASSPSQGAGANVLTF. CDR3 sequence (DNA): TGTGCCAGCTCACCAAGTCAGGGGGCTGGGGCCAACGTCCTGACTTTC.

The gene calls are TRBV7-8 and TRBJ2-2; 8 bases are a match to TRBD2. Germline lookup yields CDR1 SGHVS and CDR2 FQNEAQ. V gave up 5 bases and J gave up 4 bases; unmatched junction bases: 9. This CDR3 comprises 16 residues. CDR3 DNA: TGTGCCAGCAGCAGTAGGAGAGCGGGGGTCACCGGGGAGCTGTTTTTT. Its protein product is CASSSRRAGVTGELFF.

The chain joins TRBV2 to TRBJ2-7; D possibly corresponds to TRBD2 (5 bases). Germline CDR1 is SNHLY and CDR2 is FYNNEI. There are 14 residues in the CDR3. The germline V and J ends were trimmed by 10 bases and 0 bases, with 16 bases remaining between them. The CDR3 sequence: CATSGEYFSYEQYF. CDR3 bases: TGTGCCACCTCCGGGGAGTACTTCTCCTACGAGCAGTACTTC.

The chain employs TRBV10-2 and TRBJ2-7; 8 nucleotides match TRBD1. Germline V gives CDR1 WSHSY, CDR2 SAAADI. This CDR3 comprises 14 residues. V was pared by 2 bases and J by 7 bases, with 7 bases of the junction left unmatched. The DNA of the CDR3 is TGCGCCAGCAGTGAGCAGGGGGCAATGGTGGAGCAGTACTTC. This codes for CASSEQGAMVEQYF.

The genes are TRBV27 and TRBJ1-5; possibly TRBD1 for D (5 bases). The CDR3 runs to 13 residues. The V and J ends lost 6 bases and 7 bases respectively, with 13 bases between them. Germline CDR1 MNHEY, CDR2 SMNVEV (reference sequence). CDR3 loop: CASSRQREQPQHF. The CDR3 nucleotides read TGTGCCAGCAGCCGACAGCGGGAGCAGCCCCAGCATTTT.

The chain combines TRBV21-1 with TRBJ1-5; the table's D call, TRBD1, was not checked against the DNA. TRBV21-1 is a known pseudogene. CDR3 size: 17 residues. The CDR3 DNA sequence: TGTGCCAGCAGCAAAGGATGGGCCCAGCATGAAAATCAGCCCCAGCATTTT. This codes for CASSKGWAQHENQPQHF.

This clone occurred a few times. The chain couples TRBV19 to TRBJ2-2, with D possibly matching TRBD1 (6 bases). With 8 bases removed from V and 1 base from J, the gap between germline ends came to 8 bases. Germline-derived CDR1 and CDR2 are LNHDA and SQIVND (reference sequence). The CDR3 runs to 13 residues. CDR3 nucleotide sequence: TGTGCCAGTTCGGACAGGAACACCGGGGAGCTGTTTTTT. Translating it yields CASSDRNTGELFF.

This clone has more than one count but fewer than ten. This rearrangement joins TRBV19 to TRBJ1-5, with TRBD1 as a possible D gene (6 bases). Trimming cost V 3 bases and J 7 bases, with 10 bases left between them. This CDR3 contains 13 residues. Germline CDR1 LNHDA, CDR2 SQIVND (reference sequence). The CDR3 spells CASSIQGPQPQHF. The CDR3 DNA sequence: TGTGCCAGTAGTATTCAGGGGCCCCAGCCCCAGCATTTT.

The chain employs TRBV28 and TRBJ1-4; 7 bases are a match to TRBD1. In germline, CDR1 is MDHEN, CDR2 SYDVKM. Unmatched junction bases numbered 5, after V lost 6 bases and J lost 1 base. The CDR3 length is 15 residues. CDR3 residues: CASRTQGVTNEKLFF. CDR3 bases: TGTGCCAGCAGGACTCAGGGGGTAACTAATGAAAAACTGTTTTTT.

This clone was seen a single time. A read error is possible here, since a much larger clone lies one base away. The chain has TRBV9 and TRBJ2-1; 11 positions match TRBD2. Germline CDR1 and CDR2: SGDLS and YYNGEE. V lost 4 bases and J lost 3; bases outside the gene matches: 3. The CDR3 runs to 15 residues. The CDR3 DNA sequence: TGTGCCAGCAGCCTTACTAGCGGGGGCTACAATGAGCAGTTCTTC. It is translated as CASSLTSGGYNEQFF.

The gene calls are TRBV5-1 and TRBJ2-7; maybe TRBD1 (6 bases). V gave up 4 bases and J gave up 5 bases, with 13 bases separating them. This CDR3 is built from 13 residues. Looked up from germline, CDR1 is SGHRS and CDR2 is YFSETQ. The CDR3 is CASSLVQGHEQYF. For the CDR3, the DNA is TGCGCCAGCAGCCTGGTACAGGGCCACGAGCAGTACTTC.

The chain carries TRBV7-9 and TRBJ1-6; the match to TRBD1 covers 8 bases. CDR1 SEHNR and CDR2 FQNEAQ come from the germline V gene (reference sequence). The CDR3 extends over 14 amino acids. Trimming cost V 6 bases and J 9 bases; bases outside gene matches: 7. The CDR3 DNA reads as TGTGCCAGCAGTCCGACAGGGGATAGTTCACCCCTCCACTTT. Its translation is CASSPTGDSSPLHF. Combining the CDR3 with reference TRBV7-9 and TRBJ1-6 gives the whole variable domain DTGVSQNPRHKITKRGQNVTFRCDPISEHNRLYWYRQTLGQGPEFLTYFQNEAQLEKSRLLSDRFSAERPKGSFSTLEIQRTEQGDSAMYLCASSPTGDSSPLHFGNGTRLTVT.

CDR3 bases: TGTGCCAGTAGTGCGCGACTAGCGGGGCGCACAGATACGCAGTATTTT. Translating it yields CASSARLAGRTDTQYF. The rearrangement links TRBV19 to TRBJ2-3; 11 positions agree with TRBD2. The ends lost 5 bases at V and 1 base at J; junction bases unmatched: 5. CDR1 is LNHDA, CDR2 SQIVND, per germline (reference sequence). CDR3 length equals 16 residues. The full variable domain, completed using reference TRBV19 and TRBJ2-3, is DGGITQSPKYLFRKEGQNVTLSCEQNLNHDAMYWYRQDPGQGLRLIYYSQIVNDFQKGDIAEGYSVSREKKESFPLTVTSAQKNPTAFYLCASSARLAGRTDTQYFGPGTRLTVL.